This T cell receptor beta chain emerged from a study of blood T cell repertoires in COVID-19 (dated by TCRdb to about 2020). Some background on the complete study: Samples covering the acute and convalescent phases of COVID-19 were provided by collaborators in the United States, Italy and Spain. A freely available public database, intended as a resource for researchers studying the immune response to SARS-CoV-2, is where the repertoires were released. Deeply sampled blood TCRbeta repertoires from subjects exposed to, actively infected with, or recovered from COVID-19 were included in the dataset. The material from the prospective study consisted of cDNA or gDNA derived from T cells, B-cell-depleted T cells, or PBMCs. Where available, HLA class I and class II types were taken from metadata supplied by the sample provider and were not determined by assay-based typing. Sample metadata almost always included a de-identified subject ID, COVID-19 status, age in years and sex. The samples were drawn from two sources: the first 160 participants of the ongoing ImmuneRACE study, and fewer than 1,500 subjects contributed by 6 global collaborators. General study outcomes and caveats: Clinical and demographic metadata were provided uncurated, with the amount varying by source and participant.

TCRbeta CDR3 regions were amplified from genomic DNA by means of the immunoSEQ Assay, a bias-controlled multiplex PCR. As for the authors' bioinformatics: The number of nucleated cells in each sample was estimated by amplification of reference gene primers within the assay. To quantify the absolute abundance of each unique TCRbeta CDR3 rearrangement, sequence reads were collapsed and filtered. For each sample, productive Simpson clonality was calculated by taking the square root of Simpson's diversity index across productive rearrangements. TCRdb took this table from immuneACCESS and kept in-frame rearrangements with V and J called. Such tables lack part of the clones; where checked against another copy, unresolved V genes explain under half of the gap, and the rest is unexplained. The V and J calls and clone size were taken over from that table, and D and trimming were inferred from the DNA. This sample gives about 200,000 clones in total; about 85% of them show up just once. In total, the top ten clones hold roughly 0.91% of the sample.

In Seattle, one collaborating source enrolled patients while the infection was active and tracked those patients longitudinally over the course of disease. Collaborating institutions collected whole blood in K2EDTA tubes following their own protocols. For TCRbeta analysis, collaborators shipped samples as frozen whole blood, isolated PBMCs, or DNA extracted from either of those sample types. V lost 4 bases and J lost 10 bases, and the count of bases not matched to a germline gene is 7. Inclusive of the bounding cysteine and phenylalanine, the CDR3 is 12 residues long. Only the CDR3 portion is preserved as DNA: 36 bases, with reading frame beginning at the first base. As encoded in the germline V gene, CDR1 is SGHDT while CDR2 is YYEEEE. This clone is a singleton in its sample. The antigen it binds to is not known. No quality values exist for individual bases; no much larger clone is one base distant.

The chain was built from TRBV5-6 and TRBJ1-1, and TRBD1 aligns with 7 junction nucleotides. The sequence derives from a man aged 60 to 75 with COVID-19, enrolled during active disease. Sequenced material: peripheral blood. The CDR3: CASSIQGGIAFF. The nucleotide sequence reads TGTGCCAGCAGCATTCAGGGGGGAATAGCTTTCTTT.